This T cell receptor (beta chain) was recovered during a study of T cell repertoires in cytomegalovirus infection. Looking at the study overall: HLA-B-restricted CMV epitopes that are well studied were used alongside recently identified HLA-C-restricted ones.

The CDR3 contains 14 residues. V was pared by 3 bases and J by 5 bases, with 7 bases of the junction left unmatched. Looked up from germline, CDR1 is SGHTA and CDR2 is FQGNSA. MiXCR was run by TCRdb on the reads, yielding one entry per CDR3 protein. Altogether roughly 570,000 distinct CDR3 sequences are present, 40% being singletons, with the ten largest covering 48%. This clonotype was seen only a few times. Its cognate antigen is unknown. This sequence was found in a human donor in good health (CMV status not recorded). Some clones in this sample may be carry-over from other donors' samples. The specimen comprised cultured PBMCs, sampled from culture after CMV antigen stimulation. This chain joins TRBV7-2 and TRBJ2-7, with 7 nucleotides matching TRBD2. The CDR3 DNA reads TGTGCCAGCAGCTTCAGGGCAGGGAGGGACGAGCAGTACTTC. Translated: CASSFRAGRDEQYF.